This T cell receptor beta chain is drawn from a study of shared T cell receptors in the human thymus. TCRdb's copy holds only in-frame clones and misses some; the assay was immunoSEQ multiplex PCR. The sample holds around 730,000 clones, over 75% seen once. The length of the CDR3 is 16 residues. Germline CDR1 is SEHNR and CDR2 is FQNEAQ (reference sequence). V gave up 5 bases and J gave up 3 bases; unmatched junction bases: 6. The same sample was also studied in work on human thymus T cells. That work states: Resections from corrective heart surgery provided thymus tissue.

The source of this sequence is a girl under three years old with a congenital heart defect. The sample taken for sequencing was thymocytes. This chain uses TRBV7-9 with TRBJ1-4; 10 bases match TRBD1. The CDR3 is CASSMGTGASNEKLFF. CDR3 in DNA: TGTGCCAGCAGCATGGGGACAGGGGCCTCTAATGAAAAACTGTTTTTT.